Listed below are T cell receptor beta chains from one sample, sequenced in a study of blood T cell repertoires in COVID-19. Profiling relied on immunoSEQ multiplex PCR, and the TCRdb table lists in-frame clones only, not all of them. The table lists some 200,000 clones, nearly 90% of them singletons, with 20% to 25% in the top ten. What was sequenced was peripheral blood. These receptor sequences come from a man in his fifties or sixties with active or convalescent COVID-19. CDR3s include the opening cysteine and the closing phenylalanine or tryptophan. The D gene is left open where the match is weak. Clone size is stated in some rows and not others, as once, few, many or a class when expanded.

D gene	CDR3 length	J gene	V gene	clone size	CDR3 protein	CDR3 DNA
-	15	TRBJ1-1	TRBV18	once	CASSLRDGGLPEAFF	TGTGCCAGCTCACTTAGGGACGGGGGACTGCCAGAAGCTTTCTTT
TRBD1	15	TRBJ1-1	TRBV15	-	CATSSYRGKYTEAFF	TGTGCCACCAGCAGCTACAGGGGGAAGTATACTGAAGCTTTCTTT
TRBD1	16	TRBJ1-1	TRBV5-6	few	CASSWRGTGQNTEAFF	TGTGCCAGCAGCTGGAGGGGGACAGGGCAGAACACTGAAGCTTTCTTT
-	16	TRBJ2-3	TRBV13	-	CASSSKFQGSADTQYF	TGTGCCAGCAGCTCCAAATTTCAGGGATCGGCAGATACGCAGTATTTT
-	17	TRBJ1-5	TRBV4-1	-	CASSQYAGKNSNQPQHF	TGCGCCAGCAGCCAATACGCAGGGAAGAATAGCAATCAGCCCCAGCATTTT
TRBD1	13	TRBJ1-1	TRBV27	-	CASKTGGVTEAFF	TGTGCCAGCAAGACAGGGGGCGTCACTGAAGCTTTCTTT
TRBD1	14	TRBJ1-1	TRBV19	-	CASSPGQGSTEAFF	TGTGCCAGTAGCCCGGGACAGGGTAGCACTGAAGCTTTCTTT
-	13	TRBJ1-5	TRBV10-2	-	CASSDGGNQPQHF	TGCGCCAGCAGTGACGGGGGTAATCAGCCCCAGCATTTT
-	14	TRBJ2-3	TRBV19	-	CASSSTGSTDTQYF	TGTGCCAGTAGTTCCACAGGGAGCACAGATACGCAGTATTTT
-	15	TRBJ1-6	TRBV5-5	-	CASSPENTYNSPLHF	TGTGCCAGCAGCCCGGAGAACACCTATAATTCACCCCTCCACTTT
TRBD1	17	TRBJ1-1	TRBV27	-	CASTSKGQGVVNTEAFF	TGTGCCAGCACCTCCAAGGGACAGGGAGTTGTGAACACTGAAGCTTTCTTT
TRBD1	15	TRBJ1-5	TRBV15	-	CATSYGTGVGDPQHF	TGTGCCACCAGCTACGGGACAGGGGTCGGTGACCCCCAGCATTTT
TRBD1	14	TRBJ1-2	TRBV6-6	-	CASSQGGGAYGYTF	TGTGCCAGCAGCCAAGGGGGCGGGGCCTATGGCTACACCTTC
-	14	TRBJ2-1	TRBV5-1	once	CASSLGLANNEQFF	TGCGCCAGCAGCTTGGGGCTAGCTAACAATGAGCAGTTCTTC
TRBD2	14	TRBJ2-4	TRBV5-6	-	CASSLARAGGISYF	TGTGCCAGCAGCTTGGCCAGAGCGGGGGGAATATCGTACTTC
-	13	TRBJ2-2	TRBV6-5	-	CATRGGGTGELFF	TGTGCCACCCGAGGAGGAGGCACCGGGGAGCTGTTTTTT
-	13	TRBJ1-2	TRBV5-1	-	CASSLGGQYGYTF	TGCGCCAGCAGCTTGGGTGGACAGTATGGCTACACCTTC
TRBD2	15	TRBJ2-7	TRBV7-6	-	CASSRTSGNSYEQYF	TGTGCCAGCAGCCGGACTAGCGGCAACTCCTACGAGCAGTACTTC
-	14	TRBJ1-2	TRBV9	-	CASSGDQGHYGYTF	TGTGCCAGCAGCGGAGATCAGGGGCACTATGGCTACACCTTC
-	13	TRBJ2-2	TRBV3-1/TRBV3-2	-	CASSQYSTGELFF	TGTGCCAGCAGCCAATATAGCACCGGGGAGCTGTTTTTT
-	13	TRBJ2-7	TRBV10-1	-	CASQRTQSEEQYF	TGCGCCAGTCAGCGGACCCAATCGGAAGAGCAGTACTTC
-	14	TRBJ2-7	TRBV6-1	-	CASSEHLSSYEQYF	TGTGCCAGCAGTGAACACCTCAGCTCCTACGAGCAGTACTTC
-	14	TRBJ1-2	TRBV7-2	-	CASSLVRTAYGYTF	TGTGCCAGCAGCTTGGTGAGGACAGCTTATGGCTACACCTTC
TRBD2	17	TRBJ2-5	TRBV9	-	CASSVGRSGGRQETQYF	TGTGCCAGCAGCGTAGGGAGGAGCGGGGGCCGCCAAGAGACCCAGTACTTC
TRBD2	15	TRBJ2-3	TRBV6-2/TRBV6-3	-	CASSYGGGASDTQYF	TGTGCCAGCAGTTACGGCGGGGGGGCCTCAGATACGCAGTATTTT
-	16	TRBJ2-3	TRBV18	-	CASSPPGTSSTDTQYF	TGTGCCAGCTCACCACCTGGGACTTCCAGCACAGATACGCAGTATTTT
TRBD1	14	TRBJ2-2	TRBV15	-	CATSRDRGTGELFF	TGTGCCACCAGCAGAGACAGGGGGACCGGGGAGCTGTTTTTT
-	14	TRBJ1-6	TRBV5-1	-	CASSLSGYDSPLHF	TGCGCCAGCAGCTTGTCAGGGTATGATTCACCCCTCCACTTT
-	13	TRBJ1-2	TRBV28	-	CASSLPGAEGYTF	TGTGCCAGCAGTTTACCCGGCGCGGAGGGCTACACCTTC
TRBD1	13	TRBJ2-7	TRBV2	-	CASRTGEVYEQYF	TGTGCCAGCAGGACAGGGGAGGTCTACGAGCAGTACTTC
TRBD1	15	TRBJ1-6	TRBV30	-	CAWRGQGTGNSPLHF	TGTGCCTGGAGGGGACAGGGGACGGGTAATTCACCCCTCCACTTT
-	15	TRBJ1-3	TRBV10-2	-	CASKGTPISGNTIYF	TGCGCCAGCAAGGGGACACCCATCTCTGGAAACACCATATATTTT
TRBD1	11	TRBJ1-1	TRBV12-3/TRBV12-4	-	CASSLGQRAFF	TGTGCCAGCAGTTTGGGACAGAGAGCTTTCTTT
TRBD1	15	TRBJ1-1	TRBV7-9	-	CASSLGQGDRTEAFF	TGTGCCAGCAGCTTAGGACAGGGGGATCGCACTGAAGCTTTCTTT
TRBD2	16	TRBJ2-3	TRBV2	-	CASSLLAGGVVDTQYF	TGTGCCAGCAGCCTCCTAGCGGGGGGAGTGGTAGATACGCAGTATTTT
TRBD1	16	TRBJ1-5	TRBV6-2/TRBV6-3	-	CASSSRDRGRDQPQHF	TGTGCCAGCAGTTCCCGGGACAGGGGCAGGGATCAGCCCCAGCATTTT
-	15	TRBJ2-2	TRBV7-9	-	CASSPSGGRTGELFF	TGTGCCAGCAGCCCCTCCGGGGGAAGGACCGGGGAGCTGTTTTTT
-	12	TRBJ2-3	TRBV11-2	-	CARGHSTDTQYF	TGTGCCCGGGGTCACAGCACAGATACGCAGTATTTT
TRBD2	16	TRBJ2-3	TRBV6-1	-	CASSEGGGGTTDTQYF	TGTGCCAGCAGTGAAGGCGGCGGGGGGACTACAGATACGCAGTATTTT
-	15	TRBJ1-2	TRBV12-5	-	CASGLLGGGNYGYTF	TGTGCTAGTGGTTTGCTGGGCGGGGGCAACTATGGCTACACCTTC